This T cell receptor beta chain was obtained from a study of CD8 T cell repertoires and HIV-1 epitope variants. In the study overall: Tested: three Gag epitope families, Nef HW9 and YT9. A 10-day culture received IL-2, IL-7 and IL-15 on days 3 and 7.

This CDR3 is built from 14 residues. Germline V CDR1 and CDR2: SGHTA, FQGNSA. The trim removed 5 bases at V and 4 bases at J, leaving 6 bases unmatched. The protocol was immunoSEQ multiplex PCR, while the TCRdb copy is restricted to in-frame clones and leaves out a portion. The sample has some 100,000 clones, roughly 80% seen once. The receptor comes from a male donor with HIV. The V call is TRBV7-2, the J call TRBJ2-7, with TRBD1 identical over 9 bases. The sequenced sample consisted of uncultured baseline CD8+ T cells from peripheral blood mononuclear cells (PBMCs). CDR3 protein: CASSHGQGQYEQYF. CDR3 in DNA: TGTGCCAGCAGCCACGGACAGGGGCAATACGAGCAGTACTTC. The full variable domain, completed using reference TRBV7-2 and TRBJ2-7, is GAGVSQSPSNKVTEKGKDVELRCDPISGHTALYWYRQSLGQGLEFLIYFQGNSAPDKSGLPSDRFSAERTGGSVSTLTIQRTQQEDSAVYLCASSHGQGQYEQYFGPGTRLTVT.